The 29 T cell receptor beta chains listed next were all sequenced from one sample in a study of cytomegalovirus exposure and HLA in healthy donors. PCR amplification relied on 60 Vbeta primers (plus 13 Jbeta primers). TCRdb's table, derived via immunoSEQ multiplex PCR, lists solely in-frame clones and lacks some. The listing records under 75,000 clones. Sequenced material: PBMCs. The receptors were gathered from a female donor in good health and CMV-seropositive.

The gene calls are TRBV9 and TRBJ2-3, with TRBD1 as a possible D gene (5 bases). V lost 0 bases and J lost 5, with 19 bases in between. This CDR3 comprises 17 residues. Germline V gene lookup returns CDR1 SGDLS and CDR2 YYNGEE. CDR3 DNA sequence: TGTGCCAGCAGCGTAGCTCCTTTGCTGGGGCAGGGAGATACGCAGTATTTT. It encodes CASSVAPLLGQGDTQYF. Variable domain in full (rest from reference TRBV9 and TRBJ2-3): DSGVTQTPKHLITATGQRVTLRCSPRSGDLSVYWYQQSLDQGLQFLIQYYNGEERAKGNILERFSAQQFPDLHSELNLSSLELGDSALYFCASSVAPLLGQGDTQYFGPGTRLTVL.

Details on this clone: Additional DNA sequences in this sample encode the identical CDR3. The V call is TRBV7-2, the J call TRBJ2-7, with D uncertain. The CDR3 runs 11 residues. The V end lost 5 bases, the J end lost 2 bases, and 4 bases lay between the germline ends. The germline gives CDR1 SGHTA, CDR2 FQGNSA. CDR3 residues: CASSPAYEQYF. The CDR3 DNA follows: TGTGCCAGCAGCCCCGCCTACGAGCAGTACTTC.

The chain employs TRBV6-1 and TRBJ2-7; D is possibly TRBD1 (5 bases). The V end lost 1 base, the J end lost 5 bases, and 12 bases lay between the germline ends. The CDR3 is 14 residues long. Germline V lookup: CDR1 MNHNS, CDR2 SASEGT. As DNA, the CDR3 is TGTGCCAGCAGTGAAGGCAGGGAACACAACGAGCAGTACTTC. Protein product: CASSEGREHNEQYF.

The chain employs TRBV28 and TRBJ2-7; 8 nucleotides align to TRBD1. This CDR3 spans 14 amino acids. The J segment lost 2 bases and the V segment lost 7 bases, leaving 7 bases of the junction unmatched. Germline CDR1 is MDHEN and CDR2 is SYDVKM. In DNA, the CDR3 is TGTGCCAGCACGTACCGGGACAGGACCTACGAGCAGTACTTC. Encoded protein: CASTYRDRTYEQYF. Complete variable domain (other parts from reference TRBV28 and TRBJ2-7): DVKVTQSSRYLVKRTGEKVFLECVQDMDHENMFWYRQDPGLGLRLIYFSYDVKMKEKGDIPEGYSVSREKKERFSLILESASTNQTSMYLCASTYRDRTYEQYFGPGTRLTVT.

The rearrangement uses TRBV30 and TRBJ1-6; D uncertain. V dropped 1 base and J dropped 8 bases, with 9 bases sitting between them. Germline values: CDR1 GTSNPN, CDR2 SVGIG (reference sequence). The length of the CDR3 is 13 residues. Here the CDR3 reads CAWSGTGDSPLHF. The CDR3 nucleotides are TGTGCCTGGAGTGGGACTGGCGATTCACCCCTCCACTTT.

CDR3 sequence (DNA): TGTGCCACATACAAGGAAGGGAGGGGTTCTACATACATGAACACTGAAGCTTTCTTT. Translating it yields CATYKEGRGSTYMNTEAFF. This chain links TRBV13 with TRBJ1-1, with TRBD1 as a possible D gene (5 bases). Germline CDR1 and CDR2: PRHDT and FYEKMQ (reference sequence). Between the trimmed V and J ends, which lost 10 bases and 0 bases, there was a span of 30 bases. The CDR3 sequence is 19 residues long.

The chain is built from TRBV28 and TRBJ2-7, with a possible D match to TRBD1 (6 bases). Germline CDR1 is MDHEN and CDR2 is SYDVKM. This CDR3 is 16 amino acids long. Deletions cut 5 bases from V and 2 bases from J, with 19 bases between. CDR3 loop: CASSRNTGIGPYEQYF. CDR3 DNA sequence: TGTGCCAGCAGTCGTAATACAGGGATTGGCCCCTACGAGCAGTACTTC.

This sequence joins TRBV6-1 and TRBJ2-7; maybe TRBD2 (5 bases). V dropped 0 bases and J dropped 0 bases, with 9 bases sitting between them. The CDR3 sequence is 15 residues long. Germline V CDR1 and CDR2: MNHNS, SASEGT. CDR3 sequence (DNA): TGTGCCAGCAGTGAAGCGCCGGGGTCCTCCTACGAGCAGTACTTC. It translates to CASSEAPGSSYEQYF.

The V call is TRBV18, the J call TRBJ1-1; 9 nucleotides align to TRBD1. J was trimmed by 4 bases and V by 6 bases; bases with no gene match: 9. The CDR3 spans 15 residues. CDR1 and CDR2 from the germline V gene are KGHSH and LQKENI. CDR3 in DNA: TGTGCCAGCTCTCAAAGGACAGGGGAGGTCACTGAAGCTTTCTTT. It yields the protein CASSQRTGEVTEAFF.

The chain links TRBV10-3 to TRBJ1-1; 8 bases are shared with TRBD1. The CDR3 extends over 14 amino acids. Germline-derived CDR1 and CDR2 are ENHRY and SYGVKD. V trimming: 6 bases; J trimming: 1 base; junction bases outside the gene matches: 4. CDR3 nucleotide sequence: TGTGCCATCAGGATGACAGGGGAGAACACTGAAGCTTTCTTT. Translated: CAIRMTGENTEAFF.

The chain has TRBV7-8 and TRBJ1-1, with 8 nucleotides matching TRBD1. This CDR3 is 16 amino acids long. Looked up from germline, CDR1 is SGHVS and CDR2 is FQNEAQ. V lost 5 bases to trimming and J lost 4 bases; unmatched junction nucleotides: 12. The CDR3 DNA is TGTGCCAGCAGCCGAGGTGTACAGGGGGTGACCACTGAAGCTTTCTTT. Translation gives CASSRGVQGVTTEAFF.

The rearrangement joins TRBV6-6 to TRBJ2-1; TRBD1 agrees at 8 bases. The trim removed 7 bases at V and 8 bases at J, leaving 13 bases unmatched. CDR3 length: 15 residues. Looked up from germline, CDR1 is MNHNY and CDR2 is SVGAGI (reference sequence). The CDR3: CASTLLSGQGDEQFF. The CDR3 DNA sequence: TGTGCCAGCACCCTATTATCTGGACAGGGCGATGAGCAGTTCTTC.

The chain joins TRBV19 to TRBJ1-5, with 12 bases aligning to TRBD1. Per germline, CDR1 LNHDA and CDR2 SQIVND (reference sequence). The CDR3 has 13 amino acids. Trimming took 6 bases from V and 7 from J; bases not matched to a gene: 1. The CDR3 nucleotides are TGTGCCAGTAGGGGGACAGGGGGCCAGCCCCAGCATTTT. It specifies CASRGTGGQPQHF. The whole variable domain, filled in from reference TRBV19 and TRBJ1-5, reads DGGITQSPKYLFRKEGQNVTLSCEQNLNHDAMYWYRQDPGQGLRLIYYSQIVNDFQKGDIAEGYSVSREKKESFPLTVTSAQKNPTAFYLCASRGTGGQPQHFGDGTRLSIL.

This rearrangement joins TRBV28 to TRBJ2-7, with 8 positions matching TRBD2. The CDR3 consists of 15 residues. J gave up 0 bases and V 7 bases, and 8 bases lay outside the gene matches. The V gene's germline CDR1 is MDHEN and CDR2 SYDVKM. CDR3 residues: CASTKTGTSSYEQYF. CDR3 in DNA: TGTGCCAGCACTAAAACGGGGACTAGCTCCTACGAGCAGTACTTC.

The CDR3, as DNA: TGTGCCAGCAGCTCAGCGGCGGGGCTAGCGGGGCGCCAGCAGTTCTTC. This gives the protein CASSSAAGLAGRQQFF. The J gene is TRBJ2-1, the V gene TRBV7-2; 9 bases are shared with TRBD2. The length of the CDR3 is 16 residues. Trimming at V came to 4 bases and at J to 11 bases, leaving 15 bases not matched to a gene. Per the germline V gene, CDR1 is SGHTA and CDR2 is FQGNSA.

About this clone itself: The junction departs from the called germline gene at one end, perhaps through a read error. V and J are TRBV7-7 and TRBJ2-5; 7 bases fit TRBD1. The CDR3 has 15 residues. In germline, CDR1 is SSHAT, CDR2 FNYEAQ (reference sequence). CDR3 residues: CASSLDRETVKTQYF. Written as DNA, the CDR3 is TGTGCTAGCAGCTTAGACAGGGAGACGGTCAAGACCCAGTACTTC. The variable domain in full, completed from reference TRBV7-7 and TRBJ2-5, reads GAGVSQSPRYKVTKRGQDVTLRCDPISSHATLYWYQQALGQGPEFLTYFNYEAQPDKSGLPSDRFSAERPEGSISTLTIQRTEQRDSAMYRCASSLDRETVKTQYFGPGTRLLVL.

CDR3 DNA sequence: TGTGCCAGTAGTAGCCCCCGGGTATTAGATACGCAGTATTTT. This encodes CASSSPRVLDTQYF. J is TRBJ2-3 and V is TRBV19; D gene unclear. This CDR3 is built from 14 residues. Trimming took 4 bases from V and 5 from J, leaving 13 bases between them. Germline lookup yields CDR1 LNHDA and CDR2 SQIVND (reference sequence).

The chain combines TRBV7-6 with TRBJ2-3; 10 bases are shared with TRBD1. Germline assignment: CDR1 SGHVS and CDR2 FNYEAQ. V lost 3 bases, J lost 3 bases, and 0 bases stayed unmatched. The CDR3 totals 14 residues. Here the CDR3 DNA reads TGTGCCAGCAGCTTGGACAGGGGGACAGATACGCAGTATTTT. It specifies CASSLDRGTDTQYF.

V gene TRBV7-8 combines with J gene TRBJ2-5, with 7 bases identical to TRBD2. Germline V gene data show CDR1 as SGHVS and CDR2 as FQNEAQ. The trim removed 5 bases at V and 5 bases at J, leaving 17 bases unmatched. This CDR3 is 17 amino acids long. CDR3 residues: CASSRLDERGEGETQYF. The CDR3 coding sequence is TGTGCCAGCAGCCGCCTCGATGAGCGGGGAGAGGGTGAGACCCAGTACTTC.

J is TRBJ1-2 and V is TRBV5-4, with a possible D match to TRBD1 (6 bases). CDR1 and CDR2 from the germline V gene are SGHNT and YYREEE (reference sequence). The V and J ends lost 4 bases and 5 bases respectively, with 15 bases between them. This CDR3 is built from 14 residues. DNA for the CDR3: TGTGCCAGCAGCGATGGACAGTCCCTATATGGCTACACCTTC. Translation gives CASSDGQSLYGYTF.

J is TRBJ1-2 and V is TRBV2; 7 bases match TRBD1. The length of the CDR3 is 14 residues. V lost 2 bases to trimming and J lost 5 bases; unmatched junction nucleotides: 5. The germline gives CDR1 SNHLY, CDR2 FYNNEI. For the CDR3, the DNA is TGTGCCAGCAGTGAATCGGGACAGTCATATGGCTACACCTTC. The encoded protein is CASSESGQSYGYTF.

The genes are TRBV7-2 and TRBJ1-1; TRBD1 is a possible D gene (5 bases). This CDR3 is 14 amino acids long. The germline V gene has CDR1 SGHTA and CDR2 FQGNSA. V lost 5 bases and J lost 7, with 17 bases in between. The CDR3 nucleotides read TGTGCCAGCAGCACAAAGAGAGGACACTTTGAAGCTTTCTTT. Translated: CASSTKRGHFEAFF. Filled out from reference TRBV7-2 and TRBJ1-1, the complete variable domain reads GAGVSQSPSNKVTEKGKDVELRCDPISGHTALYWYRQSLGQGLEFLIYFQGNSAPDKSGLPSDRFSAERTGGSVSTLTIQRTQQEDSAVYLCASSTKRGHFEAFFGQGTRLTVV.

The chain combines TRBV19 with TRBJ2-3; D remains ambiguous. Trimming pared 7 bases from V and 6 bases from J, leaving 8 bases between. Germline lookup yields CDR1 LNHDA and CDR2 SQIVND (reference sequence). This CDR3 comprises 11 residues. The DNA for the CDR3 is TGTGCCAGTACCTCGAGTGATACGCAGTATTTT. Encoded protein: CASTSSDTQYF.

The chain carries TRBV7-2 and TRBJ2-3; D unclear. The CDR3 loop spans 14 amino acids. Trimming stripped 6 bases from V and 2 bases from J, with 12 bases between. Germline V gene lookup returns CDR1 SGHTA and CDR2 FQGNSA. The CDR3, as DNA: TGTGCCAGCAGTCATGACTCCACCACAGATACGCAGTATTTT. Its protein product is CASSHDSTTDTQYF.

In the case of this clone: Other DNA sequences of this sample code for an identical CDR3. The chain has TRBV5-1 and TRBJ2-7; no clear D. Trimming left V 0 bases short and J 1 base short, with 5 bases between. Per germline, CDR1 SGHRS and CDR2 YFSETQ. This CDR3 contains 13 residues. The CDR3 here is CASSLGQSYEQYF. Written as DNA, the CDR3 is TGCGCCAGCAGCTTGGGCCAGTCCTACGAGCAGTACTTC.

This chain links TRBV2 with TRBJ2-7, with D possibly matching TRBD1 (6 bases). Germline assignment: CDR1 SNHLY and CDR2 FYNNEI. V was pared by 6 bases and J by 2 bases, with 17 bases between. This CDR3 is 15 amino acids long. CDR3 in amino acids: CASRVGATGAYEQYF. The CDR3, as DNA: TGTGCCAGCAGAGTGGGGGCAACGGGCGCCTACGAGCAGTACTTC.

The V gene is TRBV28, the J gene TRBJ1-6; D is perhaps TRBD1 (6 bases). Germline V gene lookup returns CDR1 MDHEN and CDR2 SYDVKM. There are 16 residues in the CDR3. The V end was cut by 2 bases, the J end by 10 bases, with 18 bases between. CDR3 residues: CASSLGKGGVTSPLHF. In DNA, the CDR3 is TGTGCCAGCAGTTTAGGGAAAGGGGGTGTCACCTCACCCCTCCACTTT.

J is TRBJ1-4 and V is TRBV5-1; 9 bases are shared with TRBD1. With 0 bases clipped from V and 8 bases from J, the junction kept 2 bases outside the gene matches. Germline V CDR1 and CDR2: SGHRS, YFSETQ. CDR3 length: 14 residues. CDR3 in DNA: TGCGCCAGCAGCTTGGGACAGGGGGAGGAAAAACTGTTTTTT. Its protein product is CASSLGQGEEKLFF. The whole variable domain, remainder taken from reference TRBV5-1 and TRBJ1-4, is KAGVTQTPRYLIKTRGQQVTLSCSPISGHRSVSWYQQTPGQGLQFLFEYFSETQRNKGNFPGRFSGRQFSNSRSEMNVSTLELGDSALYLCASSLGQGEEKLFFGSGTQLSVL.

The chain is built from TRBV14 and TRBJ2-7; the match to TRBD2 covers 7 bases. Per the germline V gene, CDR1 is SGHDN and CDR2 is FVKESK. The length of the CDR3 is 17 residues. The J segment lost 6 bases and the V segment lost 4 bases, leaving 18 bases of the junction unmatched. The CDR3 here is CASSPSAGFAGEGEQYF. CDR3 nucleotide sequence: TGTGCCAGCAGCCCTTCCGCAGGGTTCGCGGGAGAAGGCGAGCAGTACTTC.